This TCR beta chain was captured by sequencing in a study of blood T cell repertoires in COVID-19. About the study: Specimens from acute and convalescent COVID-19 originated in the United States, Italy and Spain. From T cells, B-cell-depleted T cells, or PBMCs came the material, which was cDNA or gDNA.

In the source study's methods: How many nucleated cells were present was estimated from reference gene primer amplification. Assay used: immunoSEQ multiplex PCR; TCRdb lists only in-frame clones, some missing. V, J and clone size are those of that table, while D and trimming were read from the DNA. The repertoire holds 190,000 or so clones, less than 85% seen once, with approximately 12% in the top ten. V lost 7 bases and J lost 0, with 20 bases in between. The germline V gene encodes CDR1 SEHNR and CDR2 FQNEAQ (reference sequence). The CDR3 has 17 residues. The chain combines TRBV7-9 with TRBJ2-3, with D hard to call. The source of this sequence is a man in his fifties who had recovered from COVID-19. Sequenced input: peripheral blood. The chain's CDR3 is CASTSDVIGASTDTQYF. The CDR3 DNA follows: TGTGCCAGCACCTCCGACGTCATCGGAGCTAGCACAGATACGCAGTATTTT.